Listed below are T cell receptor beta chains from one sample, sequenced in a study of radiation and T cells in renal cell carcinoma. The protocol was immunoSEQ multiplex PCR, while the TCRdb copy is restricted to in-frame clones and leaves out a portion. Among 45,000 to 55,000 clones, about 80% were seen once, and the ten largest hold 29%. This specimen consisted of blood, obtained from a patient whose treatment included radiotherapy and nephrectomy. The receptors come from a woman aged 70 to 79 with renal cell carcinoma. The CDR3 runs from the conserved cysteine through the conserved F or W. Fields, in order: J gene, D gene, V gene, clone size, CDR3 DNA, CDR3 protein. The D gene is left open where the match is weak. A row's size may be missing; if present it is once, few, many or a size class.

j_gene: TRBJ1-4; d_gene: TRBD1; v_gene: TRBV2; abundance: -; CDR3nt: TGTGCCAGCGCCATTGGAGGGGGCAATGAAAAACTGTTTTTT; CDR3aa: CASAIGGGNEKLFF
j_gene: TRBJ2-7; d_gene: TRBD1; v_gene: TRBV5-5; abundance: -; CDR3nt: TGTGCCAGCAGCGGATCGGACAGGGTCGAGCAGTACTTC; CDR3aa: CASSGSDRVEQYF
j_gene: TRBJ2-7; d_gene: TRBD2; v_gene: TRBV7-8; abundance: once; CDR3nt: TGTGCCAGCAGCTTAGCGGTAGCGGGAGGGTACGAGCAGTACTTC; CDR3aa: CASSLAVAGGYEQYF
j_gene: TRBJ2-7; d_gene: -; v_gene: TRBV6-1; abundance: -; CDR3nt: TGTGCCAGCAGTGGTGGAAGCGAACCGACCTACGAGCAGTACTTC; CDR3aa: CASSGGSEPTYEQYF
j_gene: TRBJ1-2; d_gene: TRBD1; v_gene: TRBV5-4; abundance: -; CDR3nt: TGTGCCAGCAGCCCCAAAAGGGACAGTTATGGCTACACCTTC; CDR3aa: CASSPKRDSYGYTF
j_gene: TRBJ1-5; d_gene: -; v_gene: TRBV19; abundance: -; CDR3nt: TGTGCCAGTAGTATATACCCCGGGGGATTCACGATTAGCAATCAGCCCCAGCATTTT; CDR3aa: CASSIYPGGFTISNQPQHF
j_gene: TRBJ1-6; d_gene: -; v_gene: TRBV5-1; abundance: -; CDR3nt: TGCGCCAGCAGCTTATACAGGGCTACGGATAATTCACCCCTCCACTTT; CDR3aa: CASSLYRATDNSPLHF
j_gene: TRBJ2-7; d_gene: TRBD2; v_gene: TRBV25-1; abundance: -; CDR3nt: TGTGCCAGCAGTGGGTCCCTCGGGGGGTACGAGCAGTACTTC; CDR3aa: CASSGSLGGYEQYF
j_gene: TRBJ2-7; d_gene: -; v_gene: TRBV4-3; abundance: -; CDR3nt: TGCGCCAGCGCACAAGACCCTAGCAAGGGCGAGCAGTACTTC; CDR3aa: CASAQDPSKGEQYF
j_gene: TRBJ1-1; d_gene: -; v_gene: TRBV11-1; abundance: many; CDR3nt: TGTGCCAGCAGCTTAGAGTATGCCGAAGCTTTCTTT; CDR3aa: CASSLEYAEAFF
j_gene: TRBJ1-4; d_gene: -; v_gene: TRBV5-6; abundance: -; CDR3nt: TGTGCCAGCAGAGGGGTAAATGAAAAACTGTTTTTT; CDR3aa: CASRGVNEKLFF
j_gene: TRBJ2-5; d_gene: -; v_gene: TRBV7-9; abundance: -; CDR3nt: TGTGCCAGCAGCTTAGTTCCAGAGACCCAGTACTTC; CDR3aa: CASSLVPETQYF
j_gene: TRBJ1-4; d_gene: -; v_gene: TRBV5-1; abundance: -; CDR3nt: TGCGCCAGCAGACTTGGGACACAGAATGAAAAACTGTTTTTT; CDR3aa: CASRLGTQNEKLFF
j_gene: TRBJ2-1; d_gene: TRBD1; v_gene: TRBV7-9; abundance: -; CDR3nt: TGTGCCAGCAGCTCCCCCGCGGGCGGGACAGGGGCCTACAATGAGCAGTTCTTC; CDR3aa: CASSSPAGGTGAYNEQFF
j_gene: TRBJ2-7; d_gene: -; v_gene: TRBV5-1; abundance: -; CDR3nt: TGCGCCAGCAGCTTAGGGGGGCAGGGCACCTACGAGCAGTACTTC; CDR3aa: CASSLGGQGTYEQYF
j_gene: TRBJ2-7; d_gene: -; v_gene: TRBV2; abundance: few; CDR3nt: TGTGCCAGCTGGGCCAACCCCAACGAGCAGTACTTC; CDR3aa: CASWANPNEQYF
j_gene: TRBJ2-3; d_gene: TRBD2; v_gene: TRBV30; abundance: -; CDR3nt: TGTGCCTGGAGAGCAGGACTAGCGGGAGGGCAGTATTTT; CDR3aa: CAWRAGLAGGQYF
j_gene: TRBJ1-1; d_gene: -; v_gene: TRBV7-9; abundance: once; CDR3nt: TGTGCCAGCAGCTTAGCGATCGGACTTAAAGCTGAAGCTTTCTTT; CDR3aa: CASSLAIGLKAEAFF
j_gene: TRBJ2-3; d_gene: -; v_gene: TRBV18; abundance: -; CDR3nt: TGTGCCAGCTCACCATACCAAACAGGCCCAGATACGCAGTATTTT; CDR3aa: CASSPYQTGPDTQYF
j_gene: TRBJ2-1; d_gene: TRBD2; v_gene: TRBV5-4; abundance: -; CDR3nt: TGTGCCAGCAGCGCTTCTAGCGGGGGGGCCCCCTACAATGAGCAGTTCTTC; CDR3aa: CASSASSGGAPYNEQFF
j_gene: TRBJ2-7; d_gene: TRBD1; v_gene: TRBV19; abundance: -; CDR3nt: TGTGCCAGTAGTACGGACAGGTCCACCGAGCAGTACTTC; CDR3aa: CASSTDRSTEQYF
j_gene: TRBJ2-7; d_gene: -; v_gene: TRBV4-3; abundance: -; CDR3nt: TGCGCCAGCAGCCAGGAAGTGCGGAACTACGAGCAGTACTTC; CDR3aa: CASSQEVRNYEQYF
j_gene: TRBJ2-1; d_gene: -; v_gene: TRBV7-9; abundance: -; CDR3nt: TGTGCCAGCAGCTCGACTGATTCGATTATGAATGAGCAGTTCTTC; CDR3aa: CASSSTDSIMNEQFF
j_gene: TRBJ2-5; d_gene: -; v_gene: TRBV25-1; abundance: -; CDR3nt: TGTGCCAGCAGTGCCTACAACAGGAAAGGGCCTGGGACCCAGTACTTC; CDR3aa: CASSAYNRKGPGTQYF
j_gene: TRBJ2-5; d_gene: TRBD2; v_gene: TRBV7-9; abundance: once; CDR3nt: TGTGCCAGCACCCCATGGGGGGGTAGACAAGAGACCCAGTACTTC; CDR3aa: CASTPWGGRQETQYF
j_gene: TRBJ1-6; d_gene: TRBD1; v_gene: TRBV11-3; abundance: -; CDR3nt: TGTGCCAGCAGCCGGGACAGCGCGAACTCACCCCTCCACTTT; CDR3aa: CASSRDSANSPLHF
j_gene: TRBJ1-3; d_gene: TRBD1; v_gene: TRBV4-1; abundance: -; CDR3nt: TGCGCCAGCAGCCGCCGAGGGACAGGGCCAACTGGAAACACCATATATTTT; CDR3aa: CASSRRGTGPTGNTIYF
j_gene: TRBJ2-5; d_gene: TRBD1; v_gene: TRBV5-4; abundance: few; CDR3nt: TGTGCCAGCAGCAAGACTACAGGGGGCGGGGAGACCCAGTACTTC; CDR3aa: CASSKTTGGGETQYF
j_gene: TRBJ2-2; d_gene: -; v_gene: TRBV6-5; abundance: -; CDR3nt: TGTGCCAGCAGTCAACCGGGACTGCCAACCGGGGAGCTGTTTTTT; CDR3aa: CASSQPGLPTGELFF
j_gene: TRBJ1-1; d_gene: TRBD1; v_gene: TRBV2; abundance: -; CDR3nt: TGTGCCAGCAGTGAAGTCCCAACAGGGGGCCGCACTGAAGCTTTCTTT; CDR3aa: CASSEVPTGGRTEAFF
j_gene: TRBJ2-1; d_gene: -; v_gene: TRBV10-3; abundance: -; CDR3nt: TGTGCCATCAGTGATATAATTGGGGGTACCACGGCAGGTGAGCAGTTCTTC; CDR3aa: CAISDIIGGTTAGEQFF
j_gene: TRBJ1-2; d_gene: TRBD1; v_gene: TRBV28; abundance: -; CDR3nt: TGTGCCAGCAGTCTCCAGGGGGCGATCTATGGCTACACCTTC; CDR3aa: CASSLQGAIYGYTF
j_gene: TRBJ2-3; d_gene: TRBD2; v_gene: TRBV19; abundance: -; CDR3nt: TGTGCCAGTAGTATCCGGACTAGCGGTGATTCAGATACGCAGTATTTT; CDR3aa: CASSIRTSGDSDTQYF
j_gene: TRBJ2-7; d_gene: -; v_gene: TRBV7-8; abundance: -; CDR3nt: TGTGCCAGCGGGGACGGGGCCTTTACCTACGAGCAGTACTTC; CDR3aa: CASGDGAFTYEQYF
j_gene: TRBJ2-5; d_gene: TRBD2; v_gene: TRBV10-3; abundance: -; CDR3nt: TGTGCCATCGGCGGGACTAGCAGACAAGAGACCCAGTACTTC; CDR3aa: CAIGGTSRQETQYF
j_gene: TRBJ2-1; d_gene: TRBD2; v_gene: TRBV7-8; abundance: -; CDR3nt: TGTGCCAGCAGCGGTCGGACTAGCGGGGGATCCGATGAGCAGTTCTTC; CDR3aa: CASSGRTSGGSDEQFF
j_gene: TRBJ2-1; d_gene: TRBD2; v_gene: TRBV5-1; abundance: -; CDR3nt: TGCGCCAGCAGCCCCTCCCCTAGCGGGACCTACAATGAGCAGTTCTTC; CDR3aa: CASSPSPSGTYNEQFF
j_gene: TRBJ2-7; d_gene: -; v_gene: TRBV18; abundance: many; CDR3nt: TGTGCCAGCTCACCCGCGGGGCACGAGCAGTACTTC; CDR3aa: CASSPAGHEQYF
j_gene: TRBJ2-1; d_gene: TRBD2; v_gene: TRBV4-1; abundance: -; CDR3nt: TGCGCCAGCAGCCCACGTCGCTCCGTAGCGGGGGAGAGGAATGAGCAGTTCTTC; CDR3aa: CASSPRRSVAGERNEQFF
j_gene: TRBJ2-1; d_gene: TRBD2; v_gene: TRBV4-3; abundance: medium-sized; CDR3nt: TGCGCCAGCAGCCAAGAGTCTAGCGGGGTGGGTGAGCAGTTCTTC; CDR3aa: CASSQESSGVGEQFF
j_gene: TRBJ2-3; d_gene: -; v_gene: TRBV11-3; abundance: -; CDR3nt: TGTGCCAGCAGCTTAGGGGGCGGCACAGATACGCAGTATTTT; CDR3aa: CASSLGGGTDTQYF
j_gene: TRBJ1-1; d_gene: TRBD1; v_gene: TRBV5-4; abundance: -; CDR3nt: TGTGCCAGCAGCGCGGATTTGACAGGGATTGATGAAGCTTTCTTT; CDR3aa: CASSADLTGIDEAFF
j_gene: TRBJ2-1; d_gene: -; v_gene: TRBV20-1; abundance: -; CDR3nt: TGCAGTGGTGGGGCCTACAATGAGCAGTTCTTC; CDR3aa: CSGGAYNEQFF
j_gene: TRBJ1-1; d_gene: -; v_gene: TRBV10-1; abundance: -; CDR3nt: TGCGCCAGCAGCGAGGGGGGTATAGACCCCCTAATGAACACTGAAGCTTTCTTT; CDR3aa: CASSEGGIDPLMNTEAFF
j_gene: TRBJ1-5; d_gene: TRBD1; v_gene: TRBV27; abundance: -; CDR3nt: TGTGCCAGCAGTTTGGTCCCCCAGACAGGGCCATATAGCAATCAGCCCCAGCATTTT; CDR3aa: CASSLVPQTGPYSNQPQHF
j_gene: TRBJ2-5; d_gene: -; v_gene: TRBV5-1; abundance: -; CDR3nt: TGCGCCAGCAGCTCCGCGAGGGTCGGTGAGACCCAGTACTTC; CDR3aa: CASSSARVGETQYF
j_gene: TRBJ1-6; d_gene: -; v_gene: TRBV9; abundance: -; CDR3nt: TGTGCCAGCAGCGCCTCGGACAGCCGGCATTCACCCCTCCACTTT; CDR3aa: CASSASDSRHSPLHF
j_gene: TRBJ2-2; d_gene: -; v_gene: TRBV19; abundance: -; CDR3nt: TGTGCCAGTAAGGAACAGGAGGACACCGGGGAGCTGTTTTTT; CDR3aa: CASKEQEDTGELFF
j_gene: TRBJ2-5; d_gene: TRBD2; v_gene: TRBV6-6; abundance: -; CDR3nt: TGTGCCAGCAGTACCGCCGGGGCGGGGGAACAAGAGACCCAGTACTTC; CDR3aa: CASSTAGAGEQETQYF
j_gene: TRBJ2-1; d_gene: -; v_gene: TRBV9; abundance: -; CDR3nt: TGTGCCAGCAGCGTAGTGGGCGATTACAATGAGCAGTTCTTC; CDR3aa: CASSVVGDYNEQFF
j_gene: TRBJ2-1; d_gene: -; v_gene: TRBV9; abundance: -; CDR3nt: TGTGCCAGCAGCGCGGCGGGCGTGGGTTACAATGAGCAGTTCTTC; CDR3aa: CASSAAGVGYNEQFF